A selection of T cell receptor beta chains follows, all from one sample in a study of cytomegalovirus exposure and HLA in healthy donors. Profiling relied on immunoSEQ multiplex PCR, and the TCRdb table lists in-frame clones only, not all of them. Found here are fewer than 200,000 clones, 65% to 70% of them singletons; the top ten hold 3.5% to 5.5%. Sequencing was done on a sample of PBMCs. Receptors originate from a woman between 18 and 29 years old in good health and CMV-seropositive. The conserved cysteine and the conserved F or W are not part of the CDR3 here.

j_call	v_call	cdr3_aa
TRBJ2-1	TRBV27	ASSSQLAGVHSYNEQF
TRBJ2-7	TRBV28	ASSLEASGSAYEQY
TRBJ2-7	TRBV6-1	ASSERGGAYEQY
TRBJ2-7	TRBV6-6	ASSYSPPYDYDGQY
TRBJ2-4	TRBV6-5	ASSYSSGRAKNIQY
TRBJ1-5	TRBV30	AWSVPGQPQH
TRBJ2-3	TRBV11-2	ASSLGQADTQY
TRBJ1-2	TRBV2	ASSEAQTRGGGGYGYT
TRBJ2-2	TRBV7-9	ASSQRRQPNTGELF
TRBJ2-7	TRBV6-5	ASSYSTRGSYEQY
TRBJ2-7	TRBV18	ASSPASYEQY
TRBJ2-3	TRBV5-1	ASSLPGSSGTDTQY
TRBJ2-1	TRBV7-9	ASSLGLADYNEQF
TRBJ2-1	TRBV18	ASSPPAGGARNEQF
TRBJ2-3	TRBV11-1	ASRLTGEDTQY
TRBJ2-3	TRBV6-1	ASSFREGTQY
TRBJ1-4	TRBV5-1	ASSLPIGRVKPSPTNEKLF
TRBJ2-2	TRBV6-4	ASTPSDRDAGELF
TRBJ2-7	TRBV14	ASSPRLAGREQY
TRBJ1-6	TRBV30	AWRGPGNSPLH
TRBJ2-4	TRBV6-5	ASSYRDSQNIQY
TRBJ1-4	TRBV2	ASRSRDEKLF
TRBJ1-4	TRBV6-1	ASYRGEKLF
TRBJ2-7	TRBV6-1	ASSEANRAGSFYEQY
TRBJ2-5	TRBV11-2	ASSPGASGTQETQY
TRBJ1-2	TRBV5-8	ASSLAGYGYT
TRBJ2-1	TRBV6-1	ASSEAHTGRLGEQF
TRBJ1-6	TRBV27	ASRRDSYNSPLH
TRBJ2-7	TRBV30	AWRQGAYEQY
TRBJ1-2	TRBV9	ASSDTDRADGYT
NA	TRBV10-1	ASSEGGASSYEQY